The source of this T cell receptor (beta chain) is a study of blood T cell repertoires in COVID-19. Study-level background: Whether acute or convalescent, the COVID-19 samples came from the United States, Italy and Spain. PBMCs, B-cell-depleted T cells, or T cells provided the cDNA or gDNA that made up the material.

V shed 7 bases and J 3 bases; nucleotides not matched to a gene: 9. Germline V lookup: CDR1 LNHDA, CDR2 SQIVND (reference sequence). The CDR3 has 15 residues. How the authors handled the data: Amplification of reference gene primers provided the estimated nucleated cell counts. The table came from immunoSEQ multiplex PCR; TCRdb's copy has only in-frame clones and leaves some out. That table gives V, J and clone size, and the DNA gave D and trimming. The repertoire holds tens of thousands of clones, roughly 78% seen once, with 4% to 6% in the top ten. The source is a woman aged 70-85 years with acute or convalescent COVID-19. The sample taken for sequencing was peripheral blood. V gene TRBV19 combines with J gene TRBJ1-5; 7 nucleotides agree with TRBD1. DNA of the CDR3: TGTGCCAGTAATTTCGGACAGGTTAACAATCAGCCCCAGCATTTT. Translated, it gives CASNFGQVNNQPQHF.